This TCR beta chain is drawn from a study of shared clonotypes between healthy human individuals. Broader study findings: The authors sampled blood alone, and tissue repertoires likely differ.

Details on this clone: Its specificity is not known.

The CDR3 extends over 13 amino acids. V gave up 5 bases and J gave up 2 bases, with 11 bases separating them. Germline V gene lookup returns CDR1 SQVTM and CDR2 ANQGSEA. The assay was carried out at the deep level. Assay used: immunoSEQ multiplex PCR; TCRdb lists only in-frame clones, some missing. The sample gives around 440,000 clones, roughly 80% of which show up once; 12% is in the top ten. Each unsorted sample relied on about 90 million PBMCs as its source of genomic DNA. This receptor was identified in a woman in her thirties or forties in good health. Some clones in this sample may be carry-over from other donors' samples. The sample comprised PBMCs. The genes are TRBV29-1 and TRBJ2-3; no clear D gene. CDR3 bases: TGCAGCGTTCACGCACAGATCACAGATACGCAGTATTTT. Amino acids: CSVHAQITDTQYF.